This T cell receptor beta chain was sequenced for a study of T-cell reconstitution after alpha-beta-depleted transplantation in children. Overall study results and limits: Several hundred expanded graft clones reportedly were the source of alpha-beta T cells about two months after transplant. After one year, T-cell counts and TCRbeta diversity mostly came from new T cells.

Trimming cost V 4 bases and J 6 bases; bases outside gene matches: 5. The CDR3 has 14 amino acids. Germline V gene data show CDR1 as SGHTA and CDR2 as FQGNSA. For this clonotype: Its antigen is not known.

Unique molecular identifiers were incorporated when the TCRbeta library was constructed. TCRdb called the PCR reads again in MiXCR, with one record for every CDR3 protein. The top ten hold 11% to 15% of the sample, which has 540,000 or so distinct CDR3 sequences, 23% seen once. The specimen was PBMCs, mostly from graft donor cells, collected 360 days after TCRalphabeta/CD19-depleted stem cell transplant. The chain carries TRBV7-2 and TRBJ2-5; 10 nucleotides agree with TRBD2. The TCR originated in a boy in the first two years of life who had a stem cell transplant for acute myeloid leukemia, so the T cells may come from the graft donor. The CDR3 spells CASSSLGLAKTQYF. CDR3 nucleotide sequence: TGTGCCAGCAGCTCATTGGGACTAGCGAAGACCCAGTACTTC.